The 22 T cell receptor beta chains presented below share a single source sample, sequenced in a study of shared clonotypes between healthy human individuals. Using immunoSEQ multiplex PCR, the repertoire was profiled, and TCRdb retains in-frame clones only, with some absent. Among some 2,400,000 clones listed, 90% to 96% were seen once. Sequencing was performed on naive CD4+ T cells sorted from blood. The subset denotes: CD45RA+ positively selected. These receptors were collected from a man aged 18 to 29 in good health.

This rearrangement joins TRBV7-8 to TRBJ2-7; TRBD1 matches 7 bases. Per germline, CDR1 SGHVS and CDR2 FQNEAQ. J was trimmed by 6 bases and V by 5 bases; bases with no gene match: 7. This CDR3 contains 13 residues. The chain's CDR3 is CASSPGTVGEQYF. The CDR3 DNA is TGTGCCAGCAGCCCGGGGACAGTTGGCGAGCAGTACTTC.

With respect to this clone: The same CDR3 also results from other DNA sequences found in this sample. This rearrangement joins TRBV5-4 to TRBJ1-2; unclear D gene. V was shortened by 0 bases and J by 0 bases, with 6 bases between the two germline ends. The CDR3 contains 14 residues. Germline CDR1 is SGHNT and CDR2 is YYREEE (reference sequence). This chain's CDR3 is CASSLVSSNYGYTF. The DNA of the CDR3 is TGTGCCAGCAGCTTGGTTAGTTCTAACTATGGCTACACCTTC.

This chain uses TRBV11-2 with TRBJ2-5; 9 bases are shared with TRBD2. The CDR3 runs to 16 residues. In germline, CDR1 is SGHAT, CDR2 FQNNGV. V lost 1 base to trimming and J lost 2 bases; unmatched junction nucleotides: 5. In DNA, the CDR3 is TGTGCCAGCAGCTTAGGGGCGGGAGGGACGCAAGAGACCCAGTACTTC. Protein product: CASSLGAGGTQETQYF.

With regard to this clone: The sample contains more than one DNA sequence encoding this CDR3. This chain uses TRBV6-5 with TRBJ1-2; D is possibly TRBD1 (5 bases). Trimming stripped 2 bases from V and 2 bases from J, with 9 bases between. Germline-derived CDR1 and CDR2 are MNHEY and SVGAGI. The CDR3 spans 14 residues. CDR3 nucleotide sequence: TGTGCCAGCAGTTACGGTGCAGGGAACTATGGCTACACCTTC. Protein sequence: CASSYGAGNYGYTF.

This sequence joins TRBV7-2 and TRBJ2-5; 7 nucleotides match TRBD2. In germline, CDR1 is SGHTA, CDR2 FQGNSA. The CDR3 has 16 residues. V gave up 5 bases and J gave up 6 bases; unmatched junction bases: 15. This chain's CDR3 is CASSQQGTISGKTQYF. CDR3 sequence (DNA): TGTGCCAGCAGCCAGCAAGGGACTATATCAGGAAAGACCCAGTACTTC. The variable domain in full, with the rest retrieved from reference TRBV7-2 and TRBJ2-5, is GAGVSQSPSNKVTEKGKDVELRCDPISGHTALYWYRQSLGQGLEFLIYFQGNSAPDKSGLPSDRFSAERTGGSVSTLTIQRTQQEDSAVYLCASSQQGTISGKTQYFGPGTRLLVL.

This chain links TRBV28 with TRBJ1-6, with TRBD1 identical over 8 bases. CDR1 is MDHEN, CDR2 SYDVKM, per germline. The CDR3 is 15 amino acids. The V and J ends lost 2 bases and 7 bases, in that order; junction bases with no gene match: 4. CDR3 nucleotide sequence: TGTGCCAGCAGTTTAGGGGACAGGACAAATTCACCCCTCCACTTT. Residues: CASSLGDRTNSPLHF.

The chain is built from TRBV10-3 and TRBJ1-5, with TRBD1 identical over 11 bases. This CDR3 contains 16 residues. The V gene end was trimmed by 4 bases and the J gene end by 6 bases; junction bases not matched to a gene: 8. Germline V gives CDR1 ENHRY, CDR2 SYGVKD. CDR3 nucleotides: TGTGCCATCAGTGTAGCCGGGACAGGGGGGAGTCAGCCCCAGCATTTT. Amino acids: CAISVAGTGGSQPQHF.

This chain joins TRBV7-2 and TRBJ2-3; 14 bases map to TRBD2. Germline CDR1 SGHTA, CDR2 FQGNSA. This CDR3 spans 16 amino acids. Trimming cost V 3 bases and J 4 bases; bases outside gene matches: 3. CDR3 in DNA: TGTGCCAGCAGCTTTCGACTAGCGGGAGGGGCAGATACGCAGTATTTT. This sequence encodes CASSFRLAGGADTQYF.

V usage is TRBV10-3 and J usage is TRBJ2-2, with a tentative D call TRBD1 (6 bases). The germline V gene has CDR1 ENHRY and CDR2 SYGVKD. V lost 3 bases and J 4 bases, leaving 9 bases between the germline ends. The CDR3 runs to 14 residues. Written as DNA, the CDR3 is TGTGCCATCAGTGATCAGGGGAGCACCGGGGAGCTGTTTTTT. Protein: CAISDQGSTGELFF.

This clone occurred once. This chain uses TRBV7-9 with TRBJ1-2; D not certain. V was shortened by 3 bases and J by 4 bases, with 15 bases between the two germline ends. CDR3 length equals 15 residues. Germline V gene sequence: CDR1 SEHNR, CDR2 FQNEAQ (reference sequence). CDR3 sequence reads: CASSFVKASGYGYTF. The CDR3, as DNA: TGTGCCAGCAGCTTCGTTAAAGCCTCGGGCTATGGCTACACCTTC.

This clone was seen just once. The CDR3 reads CASSMDPNTEAFF. The CDR3 bases are TGTGCCAGCAGTATGGACCCAAACACTGAAGCTTTCTTT. The chain combines TRBV6-1 with TRBJ1-1; no definite D call. The V gene's germline CDR1 is MNHNS and CDR2 SASEGT. V was trimmed by 5 bases and J by 2 bases, leaving 9 bases between them. The CDR3 totals 13 residues.

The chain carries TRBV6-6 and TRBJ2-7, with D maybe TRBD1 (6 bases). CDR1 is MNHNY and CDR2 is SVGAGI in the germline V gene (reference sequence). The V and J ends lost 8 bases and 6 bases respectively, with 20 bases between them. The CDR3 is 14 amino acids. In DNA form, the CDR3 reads TGTGCCAGCGTGTCCCAGGGGCTGGGGCTCGAGCAGTACTTC. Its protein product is CASVSQGLGLEQYF.

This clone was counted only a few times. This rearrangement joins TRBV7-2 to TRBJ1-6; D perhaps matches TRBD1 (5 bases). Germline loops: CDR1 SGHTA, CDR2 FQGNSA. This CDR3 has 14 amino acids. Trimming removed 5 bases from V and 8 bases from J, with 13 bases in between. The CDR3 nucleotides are TGTGCCAGCAGCCACGGTCAGGGCTATTCACCCCTCCACTTT. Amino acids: CASSHGQGYSPLHF.

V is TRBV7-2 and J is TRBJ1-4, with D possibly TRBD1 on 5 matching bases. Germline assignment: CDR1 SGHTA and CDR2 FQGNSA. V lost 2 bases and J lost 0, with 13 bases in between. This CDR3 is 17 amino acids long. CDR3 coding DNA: TGTGCCAGCAGCTTACAGGGTTCGACCGCAACTAATGAAAAACTGTTTTTT. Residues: CASSLQGSTATNEKLFF.

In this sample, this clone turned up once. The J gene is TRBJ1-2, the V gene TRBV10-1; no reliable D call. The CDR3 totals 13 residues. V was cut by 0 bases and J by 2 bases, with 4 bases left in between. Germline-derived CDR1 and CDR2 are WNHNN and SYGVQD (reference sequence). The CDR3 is CASSESENYGYTF. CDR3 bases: TGCGCCAGCAGTGAGTCGGAAAACTATGGCTACACCTTC.

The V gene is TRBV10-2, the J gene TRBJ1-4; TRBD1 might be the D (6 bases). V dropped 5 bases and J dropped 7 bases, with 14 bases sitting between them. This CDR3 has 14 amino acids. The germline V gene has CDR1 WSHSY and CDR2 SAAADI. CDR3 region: CASSSMGGSEKLFF. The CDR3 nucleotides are TGCGCCAGCAGTTCTATGGGGGGCTCTGAAAAACTGTTTTTT.

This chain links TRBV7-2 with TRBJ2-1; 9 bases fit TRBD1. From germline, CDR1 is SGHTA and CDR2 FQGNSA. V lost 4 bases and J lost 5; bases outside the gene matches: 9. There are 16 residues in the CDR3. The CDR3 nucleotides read TGTGCCAGCAGCTCCTTTGGGACAGGGACCCACAATGAGCAGTTCTTC. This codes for CASSSFGTGTHNEQFF.

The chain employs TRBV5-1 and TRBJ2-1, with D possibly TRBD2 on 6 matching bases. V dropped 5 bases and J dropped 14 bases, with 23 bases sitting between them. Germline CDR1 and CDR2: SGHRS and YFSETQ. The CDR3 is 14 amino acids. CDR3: CASSMGGKAPKEFF. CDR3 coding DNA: TGCGCCAGCAGTATGGGGGGTAAGGCCCCCAAGGAGTTCTTC. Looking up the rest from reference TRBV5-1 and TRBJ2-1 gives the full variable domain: KAGVTQTPRYLIKTRGQQVTLSCSPISGHRSVSWYQQTPGQGLQFLFEYFSETQRNKGNFPGRFSGRQFSNSRSEMNVSTLELGDSALYLCASSMGGKAPKEFFGPGTRLTVL.

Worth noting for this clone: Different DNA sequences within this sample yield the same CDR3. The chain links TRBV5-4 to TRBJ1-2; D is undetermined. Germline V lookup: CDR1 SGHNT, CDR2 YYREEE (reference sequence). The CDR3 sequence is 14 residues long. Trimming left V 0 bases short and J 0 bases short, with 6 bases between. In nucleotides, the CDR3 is TGTGCCAGCAGCTTGGAAGGAGCTAACTATGGCTACACCTTC. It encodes CASSLEGANYGYTF.

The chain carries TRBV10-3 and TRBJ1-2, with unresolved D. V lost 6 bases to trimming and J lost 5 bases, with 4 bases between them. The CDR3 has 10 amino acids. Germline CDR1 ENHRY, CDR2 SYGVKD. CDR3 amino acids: CAIREYGYTF. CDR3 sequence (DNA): TGTGCCATCAGGGAATATGGCTACACCTTC.

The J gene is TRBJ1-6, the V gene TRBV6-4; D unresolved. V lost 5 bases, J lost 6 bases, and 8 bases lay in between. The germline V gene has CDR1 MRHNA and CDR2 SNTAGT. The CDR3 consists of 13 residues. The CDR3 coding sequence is TGTGCCAGCAGTCCCTCTCCTAATTCACCCCTCCACTTT. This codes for CASSPSPNSPLHF.

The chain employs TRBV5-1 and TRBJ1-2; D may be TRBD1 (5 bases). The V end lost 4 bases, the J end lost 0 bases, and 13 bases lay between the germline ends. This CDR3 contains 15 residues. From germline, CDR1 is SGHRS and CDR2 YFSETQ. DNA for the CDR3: TGCGCCAGCAGCAGAAGTCCAGGGTCTAACTATGGCTACACCTTC. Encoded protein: CASSRSPGSNYGYTF.